A single sample gave rise to the 14 T cell receptor beta chains below, sequenced in a study of spatial heterogeneity in lung cancer (dated by TCRdb to 2018 to 2020). The library relied on 5' RACE. TCRdb records NextSeq 500 as the sequencer. TCRdb reran the public reads through fastp at Q25 and MiXCR, keeping productive beta chains. One record per CDR3 amino acid sequence lists the most common genes and DNA. This sample comprises some 52,000 distinct CDR3 sequences, around 6.7% of them detected only once. The top ten clones comprise approximately 2.9% of the sample. What this sample's time point label stands for: sample taken at primary tumor resection. TCR sequencing used whole RNA extracted from tumor and nontumor lung tissue, or from cryopreserved PBMC samples, without cell sorting. The sequencing here drew on PBMCs, taken at surgery. The receptors shown here come from a female donor with early-stage non-small cell lung cancer.

This clonotype was detected only a few times. V usage is TRBV4-2 and J usage is TRBJ2-1; 12 bases map to TRBD2. With V trimmed by 1 base and J by 8 bases, 9 bases remained unmatched. The germline V gene encodes CDR1 LGHNA and CDR2 YNFKEQ. The CDR3 covers 17 residues. CDR3 residues: CASSQATLAGGNDEQFF. CDR3 bases: TGTGCCAGCAGCCAAGCGACGCTAGCGGGGGGGAACGATGAGCAGTTCTTC.

Ten or more counts support this clonotype. The V and J genes are TRBV2 and TRBJ2-5; 7 bases are a match to TRBD1. V shed 5 bases, J shed 3 bases, and the junction held 9 bases outside the gene matches. Germline V CDR1 and CDR2: SNHLY, FYNNEI. The length of the CDR3 is 15 residues. This CDR3 reads CASSLYSGTEETQYF. In DNA, the CDR3 is TGTGCCAGCAGTCTATACTCCGGGACAGAAGAGACCCAGTACTTC.

This clonotype was recorded at least ten times. V gene TRBV4-1 combines with J gene TRBJ2-3; TRBD1 matches at 9 bases. Germline CDR1 is MGHRA and CDR2 is YSYEKL. The CDR3 is 18 amino acids. The J segment lost 0 bases and the V segment lost 1 base, leaving 8 bases of the junction unmatched. CDR3 in amino acids: CASSQVAYGTGSTDTQYF. The CDR3 DNA sequence: TGCGCCAGCAGCCAAGTAGCCTACGGGACAGGGAGCACAGATACGCAGTATTTT.

The chain recombines TRBV20-1 with TRBJ2-3; D gene ambiguous. V lost 2 bases and J 2 bases, leaving 5 bases between the germline ends. Germline-derived CDR1 and CDR2 are DFQATT and SNEGSKA (reference sequence). The CDR3 spans 12 residues. The CDR3: CSARPDTDTQYF. Written as DNA, the CDR3 is TGCAGTGCTAGACCAGACACAGATACGCAGTATTTT.

This clonotype was detected only a few times. This chain joins TRBV11-2 and TRBJ2-1; D unclear. V dropped 5 bases and J dropped 10 bases, with 9 bases sitting between them. From germline, CDR1 is SGHAT and CDR2 FQNNGV. This CDR3 has 11 amino acids. The CDR3 reads CASSLHSEQFF. The CDR3 bases are TGTGCCAGCAGCCTACACTCCGAGCAGTTCTTC.

This clonotype came up a few times. This chain joins TRBV20-1 and TRBJ2-2; D is unresolved. Germline lookup yields CDR1 DFQATT and CDR2 SNEGSKA (reference sequence). V lost 0 bases, J lost 3 bases, and 11 bases lay in between. This CDR3 has 15 residues. This CDR3 is CSAREAHRDTGELFF. CDR3 in DNA: TGCAGTGCTAGAGAGGCCCACAGAGACACCGGGGAGCTGTTTTTT.

The chain carries TRBV7-2 and TRBJ2-1, with 10 positions matching TRBD2. V lost 5 bases and J lost 0; bases outside the gene matches: 7. Germline lookup yields CDR1 SGHTA and CDR2 FQGNSA. The CDR3 spans 17 residues. The CDR3 is CASSITSGAFSYNEQFF. DNA for the CDR3: TGTGCCAGCAGCATTACTAGCGGGGCCTTCTCCTACAATGAGCAGTTCTTC. Full variable domain (outside the CDR3, taken from reference TRBV7-2 and TRBJ2-1): GAGVSQSPSNKVTEKGKDVELRCDPISGHTALYWYRQSLGQGLEFLIYFQGNSAPDKSGLPSDRFSAERTGGSVSTLTIQRTQQEDSAVYLCASSITSGAFSYNEQFFGPGTRLTVL.

To note about this clonotype: Possible read error: a much larger clone is one base away. The V call is TRBV5-1, the J call TRBJ2-6; D perhaps matches TRBD1 (6 bases). The CDR3 runs 14 residues. Germline lookup yields CDR1 SGHRS and CDR2 YFSETQ. CDR3 DNA: TGCGTCAGCAGCTTGTCCCAGGGGACCAACGTCCTGACTTTC. It is translated as CVSSLSQGTNVLTF.

This clonotype has a count of ten or more. J is TRBJ2-4 and V is TRBV28; the D call may be TRBD1 or TRBD2 (5 bases each). Germline V gene data show CDR1 as MDHEN and CDR2 as SYDVKM. Trimming took 2 bases from V and 0 from J, leaving 8 bases between them. The CDR3 length is 15 residues. The CDR3 region has the DNA TGTGCCAGCAGTTTAGTGGGGGTAGCCAAAAACATTCAGTACTTC. It yields the protein CASSLVGVAKNIQYF.

The V gene is TRBV20-1, the J gene TRBJ2-3, with D unresolved. Trimming removed 4 bases from V and 1 base from J, with 12 bases in between. The CDR3 is 14 amino acids. Germline V gene lookup returns CDR1 DFQATT and CDR2 SNEGSKA (reference sequence). The CDR3 spells CSAIGLTRTDTQYF. CDR3 sequence (DNA): TGCAGTGCTATAGGTCTCACGCGCACAGATACGCAGTATTTT.

A remark on this clonotype: A much bigger clone sits one base away, suggesting this may be a read error. The chain is built from TRBV4-1 and TRBJ2-3, with D perhaps matching TRBD2 (5 bases). V was shortened by 1 base and J by 9 bases, with 26 bases between the two germline ends. The CDR3 sequence is 18 residues long. Germline CDR1 and CDR2: MGHRA and YSYEKL. Written as DNA, the CDR3 is TGCGCCAGCAGCCAAGCCAACCCTGAACTAGTGGGGTCCCACACGCAGTATTTT. Protein: CASSQANPELVGSHTQYF.

This clonotype was recorded many times. The V gene is TRBV28, the J gene TRBJ2-1, with 10 bases aligning to TRBD2. The V gene end was trimmed by 4 bases and the J gene end by 7 bases; junction bases not matched to a gene: 22. CDR1 is MDHEN and CDR2 is SYDVKM in the germline V gene. The CDR3 runs 20 residues. CDR3 DNA sequence: TGTGCCAGCAGTTCCCCAGACCCTACTAAGCGGGGGGGCCTCGGGAATGAGCAGTTCTTC. It codes for CASSSPDPTKRGGLGNEQFF.

The chain recombines TRBV20-1 with TRBJ2-4, with 14 nucleotides matching TRBD2. Germline values: CDR1 DFQATT, CDR2 SNEGSKA (reference sequence). The CDR3 runs 16 residues. V trimming: 4 bases; J trimming: 7 bases; junction bases outside the gene matches: 9. The CDR3 here is CSATRLAGGPGNIQYF. CDR3 sequence (DNA): TGCAGTGCTACCAGACTAGCGGGGGGGCCCGGTAACATTCAGTACTTC.

This clonotype was seen at least ten times. V and J are TRBV7-2 and TRBJ1-1; tentative D call: TRBD1 (6 bases). Germline values: CDR1 SGHTA, CDR2 FQGNSA. The germline V and J ends were trimmed by 2 bases and 3 bases, with 7 bases remaining between them. The CDR3 consists of 13 residues. This CDR3 reads CASSLNRDTEAFF. DNA for the CDR3: TGTGCCAGCAGCTTAAACAGGGACACTGAAGCTTTCTTT.